This T cell receptor beta chain was captured by sequencing in a study of neurological immune-mediated disorders. One entry per CDR3 protein, called by TCRdb with MiXCR from the 5' RACE reads. Of tens of thousands of distinct CDR3 sequences listed, roughly 13% were seen once; the top ten hold approximately 4.2%. Time point given: longitudinal time-point 1 (baseline). Unsorted libraries were generated from 2 million PBMCs held at -80 degrees C. In its sample, this clonotype ranks as medium-sized. CDR1 and CDR2 (germline): DFQATT, SNEGSKA (reference sequence). The CDR3 extends over 15 amino acids. Trimming cost V 3 bases and J 8 bases, with 17 bases left between them.

The chain couples TRBV20-1 to TRBJ1-6; D possibly corresponds to TRBD1 (5 bases). The specimen was PBMCs. The receptor comes from a female donor with HTLV-1-associated myelopathy (HAM/TSP). CDR3 coding DNA: TGCAGTGCTAGTATTGGCGGCCGAGGGGATTCACCCCTCCACTTT. This codes for CSASIGGRGDSPLHF.